Below are 20 T cell receptor beta chains sequenced from a single sample in a study of shared clonotypes between healthy human individuals. Assay: immunoSEQ multiplex PCR; the TCRdb copy retains only in-frame clones and omits some. Here the sample spans around 500,000 clones, roughly 80% being singletons. Sequencing was done on a sample of PBMCs. Receptors were obtained from a woman between 40 and 50 years old in good health. Some clones in this sample may be carry-over from other donors' samples.

The rearrangement links TRBV30 to TRBJ1-3; D remains unclear. Trimming shortened V by 2 bases and J by 0 bases, and 11 bases separated the two germline ends. This CDR3 has 15 residues. Germline V CDR1 and CDR2: GTSNPN, SVGIG (reference sequence). The CDR3 is CAWSPPSYSGNTIYF. Written as DNA, the CDR3 is TGTGCCTGGAGTCCGCCGTCTTACTCTGGAAACACCATATATTTT.

This chain connects TRBV2 to TRBJ2-5; 8 bases line up with TRBD2. From germline, CDR1 is SNHLY and CDR2 FYNNEI. The CDR3 extends over 12 amino acids. V was clipped by 6 bases and J by 9 bases; unmatched bases: 6. The CDR3: CASSSRAGAQYF. The DNA for the CDR3 is TGTGCCAGCAGCAGCAGAGCGGGAGCCCAGTACTTC.

The chain joins TRBV11-2 to TRBJ2-3; 7 bases are a match to TRBD2. This CDR3 has 15 residues. Trimming at V came to 0 bases and at J to 5 bases, leaving 5 bases not matched to a gene. Germline V gives CDR1 SGHAT, CDR2 FQNNGV. CDR3 bases: TGTGCCAGCAGCTTAGAGTCGGGAGGAATAGATACGCAGTATTTT. It translates to CASSLESGGIDTQYF.

The rearrangement links TRBV18 to TRBJ2-1; TRBD2 agrees at 8 bases. V shed 3 bases and J 10 bases; nucleotides not matched to a gene: 5. The CDR3 consists of 13 residues. Germline CDR1 KGHSH, CDR2 LQKENI. This chain's CDR3 is CASSPGTSGEQFF. The CDR3 coding sequence is TGTGCCAGCTCACCCGGGACTAGTGGGGAGCAGTTCTTC.

The V call is TRBV7-8, the J call TRBJ2-1; no definite D call. The germline V gene encodes CDR1 SGHVS and CDR2 FQNEAQ. The V gene lost 5 bases and the J gene lost 2 bases, with 22 bases spanning the gap. The CDR3 is 18 amino acids. DNA of the CDR3: TGTGCCAGCAGCCCCTCCTTTGTTCTTCGGGTCCCCTACAATGAGCAGTTCTTC. This encodes CASSPSFVLRVPYNEQFF.

Points on this clone: A read error may be the cause here, since a much bigger clone is one base away. This sample also contains other DNA sequences that code for the same CDR3. This sequence joins TRBV5-1 and TRBJ2-3; 12 positions match TRBD1. Germline lookup yields CDR1 SGHRS and CDR2 YFSETQ. The CDR3 is 17 amino acids. CDR3 in DNA: TGCGCTAGCAGCTTTCGGGGACAGGGGGCTGACACAGATACGCAGTATTTT. Translation: CASSFRGQGADTDTQYF.

The gene calls are TRBV5-1 and TRBJ2-5, with D perhaps TRBD1 (6 bases). The ends were cut back, 7 bases at V and 1 base at J, with 8 bases in the middle. The CDR3 has 12 residues. Germline CDR1 SGHRS, CDR2 YFSETQ. The CDR3 is CASHRVQETQYF. For the CDR3, the DNA is TGCGCCAGCCACAGGGTCCAAGAGACCCAGTACTTC. The whole variable domain, remainder taken from reference TRBV5-1 and TRBJ2-5, is KAGVTQTPRYLIKTRGQQVTLSCSPISGHRSVSWYQQTPGQGLQFLFEYFSETQRNKGNFPGRFSGRQFSNSRSEMNVSTLELGDSALYLCASHRVQETQYFGPGTRLLVL.

The V call is TRBV15, the J call TRBJ2-7; D call uncertain. Trimming took 4 bases from V and 3 from J, leaving 10 bases between them. Germline V gene lookup returns CDR1 LNHNV and CDR2 YYDKDF (reference sequence). The CDR3 contains 13 residues. The CDR3 nucleotides read TGTGCCACCAGCACCGATATCAGCTACGAGCAGTACTTC. The encoded protein is CATSTDISYEQYF. Full variable domain (missing parts from reference TRBV15 and TRBJ2-7): DAMVIQNPRYQVTQFGKPVTLSCSQTLNHNVMYWYQQKSSQAPKLLFHYYDKDFNNEADTPDNFQSRRPNTSFCFLDIRSPGLGDTAMYLCATSTDISYEQYFGPGTRLTVT.

The gene calls are TRBV7-2 and TRBJ2-5, with D maybe TRBD2 (5 bases). The CDR3 has 15 residues. V shed 5 bases and J shed 4 bases, with 17 bases lying between them. Germline assignment: CDR1 SGHTA and CDR2 FQGNSA. CDR3 loop: CASSPNWGEGETQYF. Written as DNA, the CDR3 is TGTGCCAGCAGCCCTAACTGGGGTGAGGGAGAGACCCAGTACTTC.

The chain couples TRBV6-6 to TRBJ2-5, with a tentative D call TRBD2 (5 bases). The germline CDR1 and CDR2 sequences are MNHNY and SVGAGI (reference sequence). The CDR3 length is 14 residues. The germline V and J ends were trimmed by 0 bases and 5 bases, with 10 bases remaining between them. In DNA, the CDR3 is TGTGCCAGCAGTTACTCATCTAGCATGGAGACCCAGTACTTC. Amino acids: CASSYSSSMETQYF.

J is TRBJ2-1 and V is TRBV10-3; TRBD2 agrees at 13 bases. The CDR3 runs to 15 residues. V dropped 6 bases and J dropped 7; count of bases not matched to a gene: 6. Looked up from germline, CDR1 is ENHRY and CDR2 is SYGVKD. CDR3 sequence (DNA): TGTGCCATCAGCGGGACTAGCGGGGAAAGAAATGAGCAGTTCTTC. It codes for CAISGTSGERNEQFF.

The V gene is TRBV7-2, the J gene TRBJ2-5; D is uncertain. V was pared by 1 base and J by 2 bases, with 8 bases between. There are 14 residues in the CDR3. Germline V gene sequence: CDR1 SGHTA, CDR2 FQGNSA. The CDR3 here is CASSLGAGQETQYF. The CDR3 nucleotides read TGTGCCAGCAGCTTAGGTGCAGGACAAGAGACCCAGTACTTC.

The rearrangement links TRBV10-3 to TRBJ2-3; TRBD2 is a possible D gene (5 bases). This CDR3 comprises 15 residues. Germline values: CDR1 ENHRY, CDR2 SYGVKD. Trimming left V 4 bases short and J 0 bases short, with 11 bases between. CDR3 in DNA: TGTGCCATCAGTGCGGACGGGGTTAGCACAGATACGCAGTATTTT. Translating gives CAISADGVSTDTQYF.

Here the CDR3 reads CASSISWLAGGRADTQYF. CDR3 nucleotide sequence: TGTGCCAGTAGTATATCGTGGCTAGCGGGAGGGAGGGCAGATACGCAGTATTTT. This sequence joins TRBV19 and TRBJ2-3; TRBD2 aligns across 12 bases. V lost 2 bases, J lost 4 bases, and 10 bases stayed unmatched. CDR1 is LNHDA, CDR2 SQIVND, per germline (reference sequence). The CDR3 totals 18 residues.

The chain joins TRBV5-4 to TRBJ2-3; D perhaps matches TRBD2 (6 bases). The CDR3 has 14 amino acids. The germline V and J ends were trimmed by 3 bases and 9 bases, with 17 bases remaining between them. Germline V gene lookup returns CDR1 SGHNT and CDR2 YYREEE (reference sequence). CDR3 DNA sequence: TGTGCCAGCAGCTCGACGGGGGTGGTTGAGACGCAGTATTTT. Its protein is CASSSTGVVETQYF.

The genes are TRBV4-1 and TRBJ2-7, with a tentative D call TRBD2 (5 bases). The CDR3 spans 15 residues. CDR1 and CDR2 (germline): MGHRA, YSYEKL. The V end lost 1 base, the J end lost 0 bases, and 10 bases lay between the germline ends. CDR3 sequence reads: CASSQASRISYEQYF. The DNA of the CDR3 is TGCGCCAGCAGCCAAGCTAGCCGTATCTCCTACGAGCAGTACTTC.

J is TRBJ2-5 and V is TRBV7-2; 8 bases are a match to TRBD2. The trim removed 1 base at V and 2 bases at J, leaving 3 bases unmatched. The CDR3 loop spans 15 amino acids. Germline assignment: CDR1 SGHTA and CDR2 FQGNSA. The CDR3 loop is CASSLGTSGQETQYF. Written as DNA, the CDR3 is TGTGCCAGCAGCTTAGGAACTAGCGGACAAGAGACCCAGTACTTC. Full variable domain (remainder filled in from reference TRBV7-2 and TRBJ2-5): GAGVSQSPSNKVTEKGKDVELRCDPISGHTALYWYRQSLGQGLEFLIYFQGNSAPDKSGLPSDRFSAERTGGSVSTLTIQRTQQEDSAVYLCASSLGTSGQETQYFGPGTRLLVL.

The genes are TRBV30 and TRBJ1-1; D uncertain. The CDR3 is 13 residues long. Germline V gene sequence: CDR1 GTSNPN, CDR2 SVGIG (reference sequence). Trimming left V 8 bases short and J 0 bases short, with 13 bases between. CDR3 bases: TGTGCCCACACTCGGGATCTGAACACTGAAGCTTTCTTT. Translated, it gives CAHTRDLNTEAFF.

J is TRBJ2-7 and V is TRBV7-8; D may be TRBD2 (5 bases). V was cut by 4 bases and J by 4 bases, with 14 bases left in between. Per germline, CDR1 SGHVS and CDR2 FQNEAQ. The CDR3 has 14 amino acids. DNA of the CDR3: TGTGCCAGCAGCTCTAGCCCTCAAGGATACGAGCAGTACTTC. Residues: CASSSSPQGYEQYF.

The chain employs TRBV10-1 and TRBJ2-7, with 9 positions matching TRBD1. The V gene end was trimmed by 3 bases and the J gene end by 2 bases; junction bases not matched to a gene: 8. This CDR3 spans 16 amino acids. Germline assignment: CDR1 WNHNN and CDR2 SYGVQD (reference sequence). CDR3 region: CASSDIQGAGTYEQYF. The CDR3 DNA follows: TGCGCCAGCAGTGATATACAGGGGGCCGGGACCTACGAGCAGTACTTC.